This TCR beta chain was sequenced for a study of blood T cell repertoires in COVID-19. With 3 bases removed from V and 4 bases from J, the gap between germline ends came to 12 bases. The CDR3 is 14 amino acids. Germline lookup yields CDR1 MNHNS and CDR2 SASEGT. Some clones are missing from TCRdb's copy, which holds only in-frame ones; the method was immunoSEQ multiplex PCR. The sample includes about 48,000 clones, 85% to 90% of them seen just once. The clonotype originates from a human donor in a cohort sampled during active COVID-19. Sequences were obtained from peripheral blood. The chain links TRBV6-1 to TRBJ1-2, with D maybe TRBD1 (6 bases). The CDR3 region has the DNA TGTGCCAGCAGTGAGGGGGCTAGGATCTATGGCTACACCTTC. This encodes CASSEGARIYGYTF.